A selection of T cell receptor beta chains follows, all from one sample in a study of patients and donors after allogeneic stem cell transplantation. TCRdb reprocessed the RT-PCR reads via MiXCR and lists one record per CDR3 protein. The sample yields under 200,000 distinct CDR3 sequences, around 28% seen once. The sample taken for sequencing was blood, either unsorted or a sorted T cell fraction (not recorded which). Receptor source: a human donor who was either an allogeneic HSCT recipient or a stem cell or donor lymphocyte infusion donor (not recorded which). It is not recorded whose cells these are; they may come from a transplant donor. Both conserved end residues are part of each CDR3. The D gene is left open where the match is weak. The size field is filled for only some rows; it gives once, few, many or a size class.

j_call: TRBJ1-5; d_call: TRBD1; clone_size: -; v_call: TRBV5-5; cdr3_nt: TGTGCCAGCAGCCCTTCCTTAGGGACAGGGGGGGGACAGCCCCAGCATTTT; cdr3_aa: CASSPSLGTGGGQPQHF
j_call: TRBJ1-2; d_call: TRBD1; clone_size: -; v_call: TRBV20-1; cdr3_nt: TGCAGTGCCACCAGGACAGGGGCCCCTCCCGGCTTC; cdr3_aa: CSATRTGAPPGF
j_call: TRBJ2-1; d_call: TRBD2; clone_size: -; v_call: TRBV6-2/TRBV6-3; cdr3_nt: TGTGCCAGCAGTTACGGGGGGGACAATGAGCAGTTCTTC; cdr3_aa: CASSYGGDNEQFF
j_call: TRBJ2-7; d_call: -; clone_size: many; v_call: TRBV7-9; cdr3_nt: TGTGCCAGCAGCTTAGCGGGGTCGGCCTACGAGCAGTACTTC; cdr3_aa: CASSLAGSAYEQYF
j_call: TRBJ2-2; d_call: -; clone_size: few; v_call: TRBV3-1; cdr3_nt: TGTGCCAGCAGCCTTGGAGGGGCCATCGGGGAGCTGTTTTTT; cdr3_aa: CASSLGGAIGELFF
j_call: TRBJ2-7; d_call: -; clone_size: -; v_call: TRBV24-1; cdr3_nt: TGTGCCACCAGTCCGGGACCAACGAGCTCCTACGAGCAGTACTTC; cdr3_aa: CATSPGPTSSYEQYF
j_call: TRBJ2-2; d_call: TRBD1; clone_size: -; v_call: TRBV12-3/TRBV12-4; cdr3_nt: TGTGCCAGCATACAGGGGGCGGGGGAGCTGTTTTTT; cdr3_aa: CASIQGAGELFF
j_call: TRBJ2-1; d_call: -; clone_size: -; v_call: TRBV6-5; cdr3_nt: TGTGCCAGCAGTTACTCGAACGGGCCCGACAATGAGCAGTTCTTC; cdr3_aa: CASSYSNGPDNEQFF
j_call: TRBJ2-2; d_call: TRBD1; clone_size: few; v_call: TRBV6-5; cdr3_nt: TGTGCCAGCAGGGGACAGGTACCCGGGGAGCTGTTTTTT; cdr3_aa: CASRGQVPGELFF
j_call: TRBJ2-5; d_call: -; clone_size: -; v_call: TRBV10-3; cdr3_nt: TGTGCCATCAGTACCCAAGAGACCCAGTACTTC; cdr3_aa: CAISTQETQYF
j_call: TRBJ1-5; d_call: -; clone_size: many; v_call: TRBV7-2; cdr3_nt: TGTGCCAGCAGCTTAGTTGGAAACGGTCAGCCCCAGCATTTT; cdr3_aa: CASSLVGNGQPQHF
j_call: TRBJ1-5; d_call: TRBD1; clone_size: few; v_call: TRBV29-1; cdr3_nt: TGCAGCGCCACAATCCGGGACAGGGGCGGCAATCAGCCCCAGCATTTT; cdr3_aa: CSATIRDRGGNQPQHF
j_call: TRBJ2-5; d_call: TRBD1; clone_size: few; v_call: TRBV10-3; cdr3_nt: TGTGCCATCAGTGGTGGGACAGGGGAGAAAGAGACCCAGTACTTC; cdr3_aa: CAISGGTGEKETQYF
j_call: TRBJ2-1; d_call: -; clone_size: few; v_call: TRBV6-5; cdr3_nt: TGTGCCAGCAGTTACTCGAACTCCTACAATGAGCAGTTCTTC; cdr3_aa: CASSYSNSYNEQFF
j_call: TRBJ1-2; d_call: -; clone_size: -; v_call: TRBV7-3; cdr3_nt: TGTGCCAGCAGCTTAAGCGCCGGCGGGATCGATGGCTACACCTTC; cdr3_aa: CASSLSAGGIDGYTF
j_call: TRBJ2-7; d_call: -; clone_size: -; v_call: TRBV6-5; cdr3_nt: TGTGCCAGCAGTTACTCGCATAGGAGCGAGCAGTACTTC; cdr3_aa: CASSYSHRSEQYF
j_call: TRBJ2-2; d_call: -; clone_size: -; v_call: TRBV5-1; cdr3_nt: TGCGCCAGCAAGGCCCAACGTACGAACACCGGGGAGCTGTTTTTT; cdr3_aa: CASKAQRTNTGELFF